The rows below give T cell receptor beta chains drawn from one sample of a study of CD8 T cells in Susac syndrome. TCRdb passed the immunoSEQ multiplex PCR reads through MiXCR, listing each CDR3 protein once. The table shows 100,000 to 150,000 distinct CDR3 sequences, with about 93% occurring only once. The sample consisted of CD4+ T cells from PBMCs. These receptor sequences come from a human donor in good health. CDR3s include the opening cysteine and the closing phenylalanine or tryptophan. D genes are given only for firm matches.

TRBV19,TRBJ1-2,NA,TGTGCTACCCTCCGGGACGGAACTAACTATGGCTACACCTTC,CATLRDGTNYGYTF
TRBV10-2,TRBJ2-7,NA,TGCGCCACCAGAAACCTCCGGGCTAGGAGCTCCTACGAGCAGTACTTC,CATRNLRARSSYEQYF
TRBV12-3/TRBV12-4,TRBJ2-4,NA,TGTGCCAGCAGTTCCCGCGACGGGTCCGAAAACATTCAGTACTTC,CASSSRDGSENIQYF
TRBV19,TRBJ2-1,TRBD2,TGTGCCACACGGACTAGCGGGACCTACAATGAGCAGTTCTTC,CATRTSGTYNEQFF
TRBV28,TRBJ2-1,TRBD2,TGTGCCAGCAGTTTACCCGGGAGGAGAGGTAATGAGCAGTTCTTC,CASSLPGRRGNEQFF
TRBV10-3,TRBJ2-4,TRBD1,TGTGCCATCAGTGAGTCGACAGGGGGGGGCATTCAGTACTTC,CAISESTGGGIQYF
TRBV30,TRBJ2-2,NA,TGTGCCTGGATTCGGCTAGGAGGGGCGGCCGGGGAGCTGTTTTTT,CAWIRLGGAAGELFF
TRBV4-3,TRBJ2-3,NA,TGCGCCAGCAGCCGCAACATAGCGGGCACAGATACGCAGTATTTT,CASSRNIAGTDTQYF
TRBV18,TRBJ2-1,NA,TGTGCCAGCTCACCAGTCGGGGGGCATGAGCAGTTCTTC,CASSPVGGHEQFF
TRBV3-1,TRBJ2-1,TRBD2,TGTGCCAGCAGCCAAGGGGACAATAGACTAGCGGGAAATGAGCAGTTCTTC,CASSQGDNRLAGNEQFF
TRBV15,TRBJ2-7,NA,TGTGCCACCAGCAGAGATGCCACTAGTGTCGAACAGTACTTC,CATSRDATSVEQYF
TRBV6-1,TRBJ2-4,TRBD2,TGTGCCAGCAGTGAACCGGGACTAGCGGAATTAGCCAAAAACATTCAGTACTTC,CASSEPGLAELAKNIQYF
TRBV23-1,TRBJ2-7,TRBD1,TGCGCCAGCAGTCAAGGGGGAACAGACAGGGAAGATCATAGCTCCTACGAGCAGTACTTC,CASSQGGTDREDHSSYEQYF
TRBV15,TRBJ2-6,NA,TGTGCCACCAGCAGAGATAATATAGGGGCTGGGGCCAACGTCCTGACTTTC,CATSRDNIGAGANVLTF
TRBV3-1,TRBJ1-2,NA,TGTGCCAGCAGCCAAGAGGCCCAGTTTGGCTATGGCTACACCTTC,CASSQEAQFGYGYTF
TRBV2,TRBJ2-1,NA,TGTGCCAGCAGTGAAGGGTACAATGAGCAGTTCTTC,CASSEGYNEQFF
TRBV30,TRBJ1-4,NA,TGTGCCTGGGATAGACAGCTCGCGACTAATGAAAAACTGTTTTTT,CAWDRQLATNEKLFF
TRBV10-3,TRBJ2-3,TRBD2,TGTGCCAGTTCCGGGACTAGCGGGAATTCGGTCCCAGATACGCAGTATTTT,CASSGTSGNSVPDTQYF
TRBV18,TRBJ2-2,NA,TGTGCCAGCTCACCAGGGGGCAGGACCGGGGAGCTGTTTTTT,CASSPGGRTGELFF
TRBV29-1,TRBJ1-1,NA,TGCAGCGGGGAAGAGAACACTGAAGCTTTCTTT,CSGEENTEAFF